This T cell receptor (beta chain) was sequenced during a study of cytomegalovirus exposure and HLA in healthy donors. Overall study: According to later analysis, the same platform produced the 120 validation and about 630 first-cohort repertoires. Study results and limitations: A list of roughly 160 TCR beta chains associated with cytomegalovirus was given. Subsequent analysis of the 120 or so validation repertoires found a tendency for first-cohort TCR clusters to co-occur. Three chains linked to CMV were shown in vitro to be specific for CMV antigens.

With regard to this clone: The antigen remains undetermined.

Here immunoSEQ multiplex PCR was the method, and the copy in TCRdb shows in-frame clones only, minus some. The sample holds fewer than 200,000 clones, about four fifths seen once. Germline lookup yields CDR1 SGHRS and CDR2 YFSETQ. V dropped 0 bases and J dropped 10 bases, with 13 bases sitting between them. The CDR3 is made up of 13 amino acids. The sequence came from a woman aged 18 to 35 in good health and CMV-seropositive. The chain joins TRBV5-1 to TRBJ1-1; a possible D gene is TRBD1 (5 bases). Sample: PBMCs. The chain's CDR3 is CASSLDAVGGAFF. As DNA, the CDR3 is TGCGCCAGCAGCTTGGATGCAGTCGGGGGAGCTTTCTTT.